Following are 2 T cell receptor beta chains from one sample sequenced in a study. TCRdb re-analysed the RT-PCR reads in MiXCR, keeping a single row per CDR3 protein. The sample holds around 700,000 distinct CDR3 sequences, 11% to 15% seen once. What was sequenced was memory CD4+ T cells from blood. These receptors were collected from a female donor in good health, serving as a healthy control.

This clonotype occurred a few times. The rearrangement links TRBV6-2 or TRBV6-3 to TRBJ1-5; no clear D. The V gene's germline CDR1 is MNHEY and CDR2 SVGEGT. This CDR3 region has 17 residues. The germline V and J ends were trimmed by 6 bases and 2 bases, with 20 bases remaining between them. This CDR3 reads CASSIVRGGSGNQPQHF. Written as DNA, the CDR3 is TGTGCCAGCAGCATCGTCCGGGGAGGGAGCGGCAATCAGCCCCAGCATTTT.

The CDR3 sequence is CSARDRTGFGNASPLHF. The CDR3 DNA reads as TGCAGTGCTAGAGATAGAACAGGATTTGGAAATGCTTCACCCCTCCACTTT. This chain joins TRBV20-1 and TRBJ1-6; D might be TRBD1 (5 bases). Germline V gives CDR1 DFQATT, CDR2 SNEGSKA (reference sequence). This CDR3 is built from 17 residues. V shed 0 bases and J shed 9 bases, with 21 bases lying between them.